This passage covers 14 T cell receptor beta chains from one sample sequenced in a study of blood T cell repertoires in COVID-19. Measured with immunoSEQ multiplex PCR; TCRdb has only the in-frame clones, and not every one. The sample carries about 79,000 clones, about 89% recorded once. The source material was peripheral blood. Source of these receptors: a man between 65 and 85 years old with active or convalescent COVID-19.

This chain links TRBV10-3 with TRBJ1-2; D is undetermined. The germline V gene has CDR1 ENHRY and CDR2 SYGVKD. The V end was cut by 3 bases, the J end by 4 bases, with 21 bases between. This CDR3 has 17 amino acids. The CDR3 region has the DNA TGTGCCATCAGTGAAGGCGGCAGAAGCCCGAACTTCTATGGCTACACCTTC. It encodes CAISEGGRSPNFYGYTF.

CDR3 sequence reads: CASSFAGTEAFF. The CDR3 coding sequence is TGTGCCAGCAGTTTCGCCGGGACAGAAGCTTTCTTT. This chain joins TRBV6-5 and TRBJ1-1; TRBD1 is a possible D gene (6 bases). Germline loops: CDR1 MNHEY, CDR2 SVGAGI. V dropped 4 bases and J dropped 8 bases, with 11 bases sitting between them. CDR3 length: 12 amino acids.

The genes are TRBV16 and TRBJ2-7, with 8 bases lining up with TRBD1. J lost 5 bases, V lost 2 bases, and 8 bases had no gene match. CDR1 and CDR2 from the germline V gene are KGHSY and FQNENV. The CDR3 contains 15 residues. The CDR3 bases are TGTGCCAGCAGCCAAGACAGGGGTTTGAAAAACGAGCAGTACTTC. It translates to CASSQDRGLKNEQYF.

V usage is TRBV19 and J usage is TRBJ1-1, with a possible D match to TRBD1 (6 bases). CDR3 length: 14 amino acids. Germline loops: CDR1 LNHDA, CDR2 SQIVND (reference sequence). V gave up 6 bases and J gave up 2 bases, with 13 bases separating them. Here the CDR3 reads CASRMNRDNTEAFF. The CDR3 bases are TGTGCCAGTAGAATGAACAGGGACAACACTGAAGCTTTCTTT.

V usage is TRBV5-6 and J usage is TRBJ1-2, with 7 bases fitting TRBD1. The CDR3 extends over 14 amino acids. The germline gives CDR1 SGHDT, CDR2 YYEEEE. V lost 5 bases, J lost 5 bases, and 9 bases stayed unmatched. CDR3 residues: CASSIQGRRYGYTF. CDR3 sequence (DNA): TGTGCCAGCAGTATACAGGGGAGGAGGTATGGCTACACCTTC.

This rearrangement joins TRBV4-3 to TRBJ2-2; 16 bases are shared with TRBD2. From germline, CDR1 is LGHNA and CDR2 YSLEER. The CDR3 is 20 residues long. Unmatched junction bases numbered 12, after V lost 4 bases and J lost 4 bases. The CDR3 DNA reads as TGCGCCAGCAGCCTTTTACTAATCGGGACTAGCGGGAGGGGCACCGGGGAGCTGTTTTTT. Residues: CASSLLLIGTSGRGTGELFF.

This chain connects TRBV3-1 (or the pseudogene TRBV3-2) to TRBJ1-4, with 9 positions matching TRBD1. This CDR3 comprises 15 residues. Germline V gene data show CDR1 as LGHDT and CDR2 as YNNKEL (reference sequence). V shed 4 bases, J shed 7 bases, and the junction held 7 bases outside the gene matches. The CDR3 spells CASSPRDRVSEKLFF. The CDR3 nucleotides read TGTGCCAGCAGCCCCCGGGACAGGGTTAGTGAAAAACTGTTTTTT.

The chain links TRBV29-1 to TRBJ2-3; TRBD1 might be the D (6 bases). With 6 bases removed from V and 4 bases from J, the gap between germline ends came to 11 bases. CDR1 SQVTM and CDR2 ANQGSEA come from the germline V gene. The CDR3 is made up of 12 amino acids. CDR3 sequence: CSVTQGPDTQYF. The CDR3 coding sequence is TGCAGCGTCACCCAGGGGCCAGATACGCAGTATTTT.

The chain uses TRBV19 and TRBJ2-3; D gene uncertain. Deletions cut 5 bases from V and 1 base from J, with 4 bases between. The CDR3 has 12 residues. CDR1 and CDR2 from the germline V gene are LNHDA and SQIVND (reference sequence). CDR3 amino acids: CASSSRTDTQYF. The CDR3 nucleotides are TGTGCCAGTAGTTCTCGCACAGATACGCAGTATTTT.

Written as DNA, the CDR3 is TGTGCCAGCAGCTCCGACAGGGGCACTGAAGCTTTCTTT. Translated: CASSSDRGTEAFF. The rearrangement links TRBV7-2 to TRBJ1-1, with 8 bases aligning to TRBD1. The CDR3 is made up of 13 amino acids. The ends lost 4 bases at V and 4 bases at J; junction bases unmatched: 2. Germline CDR1 SGHTA, CDR2 FQGNSA.

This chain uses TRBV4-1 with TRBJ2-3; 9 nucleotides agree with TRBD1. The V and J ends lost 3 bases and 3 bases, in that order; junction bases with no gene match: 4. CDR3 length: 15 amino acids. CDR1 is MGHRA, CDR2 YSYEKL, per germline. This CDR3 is CASSHSGQGTDTQYF. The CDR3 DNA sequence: TGCGCCAGCAGCCACTCGGGACAGGGAACAGATACGCAGTATTTT.

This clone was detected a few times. This CDR3 reads CASSGGDLSSYEQYF. CDR3 nucleotides: TGTGCCAGTAGTGGGGGGGACCTGAGCTCCTACGAGCAGTACTTC. The V gene is TRBV19, the J gene TRBJ2-7; TRBD2 agrees at 7 bases. Germline V gene sequence: CDR1 LNHDA, CDR2 SQIVND (reference sequence). This CDR3 region has 15 residues. After removal of 5 bases from V and 0 bases from J, the junction contained 7 bases not matched to a gene.

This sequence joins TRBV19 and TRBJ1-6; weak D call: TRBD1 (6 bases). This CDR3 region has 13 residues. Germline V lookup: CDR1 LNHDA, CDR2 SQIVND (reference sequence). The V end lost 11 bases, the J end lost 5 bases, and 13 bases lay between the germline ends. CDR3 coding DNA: TGTGCCTGCGGACAGTTAGATAATTCACCCCTCCACTTT. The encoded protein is CACGQLDNSPLHF.

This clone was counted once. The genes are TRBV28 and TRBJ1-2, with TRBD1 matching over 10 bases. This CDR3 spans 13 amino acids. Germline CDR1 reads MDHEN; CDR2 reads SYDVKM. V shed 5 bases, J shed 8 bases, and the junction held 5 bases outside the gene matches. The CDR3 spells CASSRQGAYGYTF. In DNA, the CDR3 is TGTGCCAGCAGTCGACAGGGGGCATACGGCTACACCTTC.